These T cell receptor beta chains were read from a single sample in a study of CD8 T cells in Susac syndrome. TCRdb re-derived calls from the immunoSEQ multiplex PCR reads in MiXCR, one entry per CDR3 protein. There are about 90,000 distinct CDR3 sequences in the sample; roughly 91% occur only once, and approximately 0.31% lies in the top ten. Input material: CD8+ T cells from PBMCs. The source of these receptors is a human donor in good health. The CDR3 runs from the conserved cysteine through the conserved F or W. The D gene is left open where the match is weak. The size of a clone is reported for some rows only, either as once, few or many, or as a class for expanded clones.

abundance,v_gene,d_gene,j_gene,CDR3aa,CDR3nt
-,TRBV15,-,TRBJ1-5,CATSRDRGDSNQPQHF,TGTGCCACCAGCAGAGATCGAGGGGATAGCAATCAGCCCCAGCATTTT
once,TRBV7-9,-,TRBJ1-1,CASRRGNTEAFF,TGTGCCAGCAGAAGGGGGAACACTGAAGCTTTCTTT
-,TRBV5-1,-,TRBJ1-2,CASSLLREDGYGYTF,TGCGCCAGCAGCTTGCTCCGGGAGGACGGTTATGGCTACACCTTC
once,TRBV5-6,-,TRBJ1-2,CASSWGDGSSYTF,TGTGCCAGCAGCTGGGGGGATGGATCGAGCTACACCTTC
-,TRBV19,TRBD2,TRBJ2-4,CASSTLTSGGPKNIQYF,TGTGCCAGTAGCACTCTCACTAGCGGGGGCCCCAAAAACATTCAGTACTTC
-,TRBV6-1,TRBD1,TRBJ2-2,CASAGQGAGELFF,TGTGCCAGCGCGGGACAGGGGGCCGGGGAGCTGTTTTTT
-,TRBV29-1,TRBD1,TRBJ1-2,CSPRQGPNYGYTF,TGCAGCCCTCGACAGGGGCCTAACTATGGCTACACCTTC
-,TRBV4-1,TRBD2,TRBJ2-2,CASSPRDSGGIGELFF,TGCGCCAGCAGCCCTCGAGATAGCGGGGGGATCGGGGAGCTGTTTTTT
-,TRBV5-4,-,TRBJ2-3,CASQPGLYTDTQYF,TGTGCCAGTCAGCCGGGACTCTACACAGATACGCAGTATTTT
-,TRBV7-9,-,TRBJ2-2,CASSPLQGRSAGELFF,TGTGCCAGCAGCCCTCTACAGGGAAGGTCGGCCGGGGAGCTGTTTTTT
-,TRBV19,-,TRBJ1-6,CASSIQGTTYNSPLHF,TGTGCCAGTAGTATACAGGGTACGACCTATAATTCACCCCTCCACTTT
-,TRBV29-1,TRBD1,TRBJ2-1,CSVTGTGEQFF,TGCAGCGTGACCGGGACAGGAGAGCAGTTCTTC
-,TRBV15,TRBD1,TRBJ1-2,CATSRGRQGLSGYTF,TGTGCCACCAGCAGAGGTAGACAGGGTCTCAGCGGCTACACCTTC
-,TRBV12-3/TRBV12-4,-,TRBJ1-2,CASSWGSRGYTF,TGTGCCAGCAGTTGGGGGTCGAGGGGCTACACCTTC
-,TRBV6-6,-,TRBJ2-2,CASVFLESRDGELFF,TGTGCCAGTGTTTTTCTCGAGAGCAGGGACGGGGAGCTGTTTTTT
-,TRBV19,-,TRBJ1-2,CASSIRQVSPYYGYTF,TGTGCCAGTAGTATTCGACAGGTTTCGCCATACTATGGCTACACCTTC
-,TRBV7-7,-,TRBJ2-6,CASSPDWGSGANVLTF,TGTGCCAGCAGCCCCGACTGGGGCTCTGGGGCCAACGTCCTGACTTTC
-,TRBV9,-,TRBJ2-7,CASSVGGDRGYEQYF,TGTGCCAGCAGCGTAGGGGGGGACAGAGGCTACGAGCAGTACTTC
-,TRBV2,-,TRBJ1-5,CASSDTGWDQPQHF,TGTGCCAGCAGTGATACAGGGTGGGATCAGCCCCAGCATTTT
-,TRBV20-1,TRBD2,TRBJ2-7,CSASPTSGGLGEQYF,TGCAGTGCTAGTCCGACTAGCGGGGGGCTCGGCGAGCAGTACTTC
once,TRBV12-3/TRBV12-4,TRBD1,TRBJ2-3,CASSTDRALTDTQYF,TGTGCCAGCAGTACCGACAGGGCCCTCACAGATACGCAGTATTTT
-,TRBV4-2,-,TRBJ2-3,CASSRGAEGTDTQYF,TGTGCCAGCAGTCGGGGGGCCGAAGGCACAGATACGCAGTATTTT
-,TRBV20-1,-,TRBJ2-2,CSARPLDSPNTGELFF,TGCAGTGCTAGACCCCTGGACAGCCCTAACACCGGGGAGCTGTTTTTT
once,TRBV4-2,-,TRBJ1-4,CASRLPGATEKLFF,TGTGCCAGCCGCCTCCCGGGGGCTACTGAAAAACTGTTTTTT
-,TRBV12-3/TRBV12-4,-,TRBJ2-1,CASSLGTRVNEQFF,TGTGCCAGCAGTTTAGGTACCAGGGTGAATGAGCAGTTCTTC
-,TRBV12-3/TRBV12-4,-,TRBJ2-4,CASSPFPGRDIQYF,TGTGCCAGCAGCCCGTTTCCAGGAAGGGACATTCAGTACTTC
-,TRBV6-5,TRBD1,TRBJ2-7,CASSYSGTGSKQYF,TGTGCCAGCAGTTACTCGGGGACAGGGAGTAAGCAGTACTTC
-,TRBV2,-,TRBJ2-1,CASSEVNVNEQFF,TGTGCCAGCAGTGAAGTCAATGTCAATGAGCAGTTCTTC
-,TRBV29-1,-,TRBJ2-4,CSVWTKNIQYF,TGCAGCGTCTGGACCAAAAACATTCAGTACTTC
few,TRBV29-1,-,TRBJ2-7,CSIRRGYNEQYF,TGCAGCATTAGAAGGGGCTATAACGAGCAGTACTTC
-,TRBV6-5,TRBD1,TRBJ2-3,CASSYGQGHSTDTQYF,TGTGCCAGCAGTTACGGACAGGGCCACAGCACAGATACGCAGTATTTT
once,TRBV29-1,-,TRBJ2-2,CSVEGGGELFF,TGCAGCGTTGAAGGCGGCGGGGAGCTGTTTTTT
-,TRBV5-6,-,TRBJ1-3,CASSFGRLADIYF,TGTGCCAGCAGCTTTGGACGCTTGGCGGACATATATTTT
-,TRBV7-9,-,TRBJ1-2,CASSPVVGGHRGYTF,TGTGCCAGCAGCCCAGTGGTCGGGGGGCATCGAGGCTACACCTTC
-,TRBV7-9,-,TRBJ2-5,CASRFSAEETQYF,TGTGCCAGCAGGTTCTCAGCGGAAGAGACCCAGTACTTC